This TCR beta chain was recovered during a study of blood T cell repertoires in COVID-19. Overall study context: Samples of COVID-19 (acute and convalescent) were obtained from the United States, Italy and Spain.

Some clones are missing from TCRdb's copy, which holds only in-frame ones; the method was immunoSEQ multiplex PCR. The repertoire holds under 150,000 clones, with less than 85% as singletons. CDR1 MNHEY and CDR2 SVGAGI come from the germline V gene. This CDR3 spans 15 amino acids. Unmatched junction bases numbered 6, after V lost 6 bases and J lost 5 bases. The material sequenced was peripheral blood. The chain has TRBV6-5 and TRBJ2-2, with 10 bases aligning to TRBD1. The TCR originated in a woman aged 80 or over in a cohort sampled during active or convalescent COVID-19. The CDR3 coding sequence is TGTGCCAGCAGGGTGGACAGGGGGAAAACCGGGGAGCTGTTTTTT. Translation: CASRVDRGKTGELFF.